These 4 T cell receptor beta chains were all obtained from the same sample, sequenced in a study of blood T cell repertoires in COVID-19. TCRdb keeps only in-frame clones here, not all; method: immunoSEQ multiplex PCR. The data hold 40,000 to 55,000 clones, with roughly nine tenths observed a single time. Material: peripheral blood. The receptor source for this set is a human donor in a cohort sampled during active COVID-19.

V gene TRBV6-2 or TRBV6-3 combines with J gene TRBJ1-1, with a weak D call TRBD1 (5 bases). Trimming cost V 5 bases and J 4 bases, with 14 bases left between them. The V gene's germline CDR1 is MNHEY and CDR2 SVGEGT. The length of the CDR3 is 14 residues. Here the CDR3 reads CASSDPGGRTEAFF. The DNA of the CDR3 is TGTGCCAGCAGTGACCCCGGGGGACGCACTGAAGCTTTCTTT.

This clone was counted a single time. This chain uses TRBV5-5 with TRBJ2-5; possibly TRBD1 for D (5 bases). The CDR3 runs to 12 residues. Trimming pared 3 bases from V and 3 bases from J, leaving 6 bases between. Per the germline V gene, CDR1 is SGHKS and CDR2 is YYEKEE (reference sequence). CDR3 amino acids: CASSSTEETQYF. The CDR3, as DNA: TGTGCCAGCAGCTCGACAGAAGAGACCCAGTACTTC.

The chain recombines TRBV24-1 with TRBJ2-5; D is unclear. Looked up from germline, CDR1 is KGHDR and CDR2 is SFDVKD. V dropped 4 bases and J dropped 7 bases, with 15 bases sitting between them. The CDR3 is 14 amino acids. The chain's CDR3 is CATSDPDKSGTQYF. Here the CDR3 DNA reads TGTGCCACCAGTGACCCGGATAAATCGGGGACCCAGTACTTC.

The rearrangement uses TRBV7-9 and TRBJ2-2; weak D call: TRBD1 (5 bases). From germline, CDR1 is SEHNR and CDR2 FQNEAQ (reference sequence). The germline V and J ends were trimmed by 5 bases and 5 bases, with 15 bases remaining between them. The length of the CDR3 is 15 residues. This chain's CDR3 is CASSSQGGETGELFF. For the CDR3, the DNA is TGTGCCAGCAGCAGCCAGGGTGGGGAAACCGGGGAGCTGTTTTTT.